The 23 T cell receptor beta chains below all came from one sample that was sequenced in a study of T-cell reconstitution after alpha-beta-depleted transplantation in children. TCRbeta library construction was performed incorporating unique molecular identifiers. TCRdb re-analysed the PCR reads in MiXCR, keeping a single row per CDR3 protein. The data contain hundreds of thousands of distinct CDR3 sequences, under 20% of them singletons. This specimen was PBMCs, mostly from graft donor cells, taken 360 days after TCRalphabeta/CD19-depleted stem cell transplant. These receptors came from a male patient aged 2-15 years who had a stem cell transplant for acute lymphoblastic leukemia, so the T cells may come from the graft donor.

V usage is TRBV20-1 and J usage is TRBJ2-7, with a possible D match to TRBD1 (6 bases). CDR1 is DFQATT and CDR2 is SNEGSKA in the germline V gene (reference sequence). This CDR3 contains 14 residues. V lost 5 bases and J lost 2, with 16 bases in between. The CDR3 sequence is CSADNLDRTYEQYF. Here the CDR3 DNA reads TGCAGTGCTGACAATTTAGACAGGACCTACGAGCAGTACTTC.

This clonotype was seen a few times. J is TRBJ2-7 and V is TRBV6-1; D is perhaps TRBD1 or TRBD2 (5 bases each). The CDR3 has 14 residues. With 7 bases removed from V and 4 bases from J, the gap between germline ends came to 17 bases. CDR1 and CDR2 from the germline V gene are MNHNS and SASEGT. CDR3 bases: TGTGCCAGCATCACCGGGACCGAACTTTACGAGCAGTACTTC. This encodes CASITGTELYEQYF.

The V call is TRBV12-3 or TRBV12-4, the J call TRBJ2-7, with unresolved D. V lost 3 bases and J lost 4, with 10 bases in between. This CDR3 has 13 amino acids. CDR3 sequence (DNA): TGTGCCAGCAGTTTCTCCCAACCGTACGAGCAGTACTTC. Its translation is CASSFSQPYEQYF.

V and J are TRBV12-3 or TRBV12-4 and TRBJ2-1, with 7 bases matching TRBD1. The trim removed 5 bases at V and 5 bases at J, leaving 9 bases unmatched. This CDR3 comprises 15 residues. The CDR3 spells CASSPGTAPDNEQFF. The CDR3 nucleotides are TGTGCCAGCAGTCCCGGGACAGCACCCGACAATGAGCAGTTCTTC.

J is TRBJ2-1 and V is TRBV5-1, with a tentative D call TRBD2 (5 bases). Germline-derived CDR1 and CDR2 are SGHRS and YFSETQ. This CDR3 region has 18 residues. Between the trimmed V and J ends, which lost 4 bases and 2 bases, there was a span of 22 bases. The CDR3, as DNA: TGCGCCAGCAGCCTGGCCCCCGGGGAGCGGTTAACCTACAATGAGCAGTTCTTC. Encoded protein: CASSLAPGERLTYNEQFF.

This clonotype was seen only a few times. The genes are TRBV15 and TRBJ1-5, with D possibly matching TRBD1 (5 bases). Germline assignment: CDR1 LNHNV and CDR2 YYDKDF (reference sequence). The CDR3 sequence is 16 residues long. V lost 1 base, J lost 0 bases, and 10 bases lay in between. The chain's CDR3 is CATSRGRDRSNQPQHF. The CDR3 DNA reads TGTGCCACCAGCAGAGGCAGGGATCGTAGCAATCAGCCCCAGCATTTT.

V usage is TRBV12-3 or TRBV12-4 and J usage is TRBJ2-2; perhaps TRBD1 as D (5 bases). The length of the CDR3 is 14 residues. The V end was cut by 6 bases, the J end by 6 bases, with 14 bases between. The CDR3 coding sequence is TGTGCCAGCAGCCCCATGATGGGGCCCGGGGAGCTGTTTTTT. It codes for CASSPMMGPGELFF.

This clonotype has just a few counts. The genes are TRBV11-2 and TRBJ2-7; no firm D call. Germline CDR1 and CDR2: SGHAT and FQNNGV. Trimming took 1 base from V and 4 from J, leaving 14 bases between them. This CDR3 contains 15 residues. This chain's CDR3 is CASSLGHENLYEQYF. The CDR3, as DNA: TGTGCCAGCAGCTTAGGACATGAAAACCTGTACGAGCAGTACTTC.

This clonotype was recorded a few times. This rearrangement joins TRBV5-1 to TRBJ1-1; D remains ambiguous. V shed 1 base and J shed 0 bases, with 7 bases lying between them. Germline CDR1 is SGHRS and CDR2 is YFSETQ. This CDR3 comprises 14 residues. The CDR3 protein is CASSLLRVNTEAFF. The CDR3 region has the DNA TGCGCCAGCAGCTTGCTCCGGGTGAACACTGAAGCTTTCTTT.

The chain recombines TRBV2 with TRBJ2-1; 9 nucleotides match TRBD2. The CDR3 loop spans 19 amino acids. J lost 0 bases, V lost 5 bases, and 14 bases had no gene match. Germline V gives CDR1 SNHLY, CDR2 FYNNEI. CDR3 coding DNA: TGTGCCAGCAGTTTAATCTTAGCGGGGGATAGACGCTCCTACAATGAGCAGTTCTTC. Protein product: CASSLILAGDRRSYNEQFF.

This clonotype has more than one count but fewer than ten. This chain uses TRBV10-3 with TRBJ1-5; D gene ambiguous. Germline V gene data show CDR1 as ENHRY and CDR2 as SYGVKD. This CDR3 region has 14 residues. V was trimmed by 2 bases and J by 6 bases, leaving 11 bases between them. As DNA, the CDR3 is TGTGCCATCAGTGAGGGGGTCCTTCGTCAGCCCCAGCATTTT. Translated: CAISEGVLRQPQHF.

This rearrangement joins TRBV5-5 to TRBJ2-2; TRBD2 matches at 8 bases. The CDR3 runs to 14 residues. The J segment lost 5 bases and the V segment lost 4 bases, leaving 4 bases of the junction unmatched. Per germline, CDR1 SGHKS and CDR2 YYEKEE (reference sequence). The chain's CDR3 is CASSDAGGTGELFF. CDR3 in DNA: TGTGCCAGCAGCGACGCGGGGGGAACCGGGGAGCTGTTTTTT. Full variable domain (remainder filled in from reference TRBV5-5 and TRBJ2-2): DAGVTQSPTHLIKTRGQQVTLRCSPISGHKSVSWYQQVLGQGPQFIFQYYEKEERGRGNFPDRFSARQFPNYSSELNVNALLLGDSALYLCASSDAGGTGELFFGEGSRLTVL.

The chain is built from TRBV7-9 and TRBJ1-2; D is ambiguous. Trimming left V 5 bases short and J 3 bases short, with 4 bases between. The CDR3 has 11 residues. Germline V gene sequence: CDR1 SEHNR, CDR2 FQNEAQ (reference sequence). The DNA for the CDR3 is TGTGCCAGCAGCCCCGACTATGGCTACACCTTC. It yields the protein CASSPDYGYTF. The whole variable domain, remainder taken from reference TRBV7-9 and TRBJ1-2, is DTGVSQNPRHKITKRGQNVTFRCDPISEHNRLYWYRQTLGQGPEFLTYFQNEAQLEKSRLLSDRFSAERPKGSFSTLEIQRTEQGDSAMYLCASSPDYGYTFGSGTRLTVV.

V usage is TRBV29-1 and J usage is TRBJ2-3, with a possible D match to TRBD1 (5 bases). Per germline, CDR1 SQVTM and CDR2 ANQGSEA. The CDR3 covers 13 residues. CDR3 coding DNA: TGCAGGGCGCAGGGTGTTCGCACAGATACGCAGTATTTT. This encodes CRAQGVRTDTQYF.

This clonotype was picked up a small number of times. The chain joins TRBV7-9 to TRBJ2-2, with 9 bases lining up with TRBD1. CDR3 length: 15 residues. In germline, CDR1 is SEHNR, CDR2 FQNEAQ (reference sequence). J gave up 4 bases and V 4 bases, and 4 bases lay outside the gene matches. In nucleotides, the CDR3 is TGTGCCAGCAGCTCCGGGGACAGGGCCACCGGGGAGCTGTTTTTT. It is translated as CASSSGDRATGELFF. The whole variable domain, remainder taken from reference TRBV7-9 and TRBJ2-2, is DTGVSQNPRHKITKRGQNVTFRCDPISEHNRLYWYRQTLGQGPEFLTYFQNEAQLEKSRLLSDRFSAERPKGSFSTLEIQRTEQGDSAMYLCASSSGDRATGELFFGEGSRLTVL.

This clonotype has just a few counts. V is TRBV5-1 and J is TRBJ1-2; unclear D gene. V gave up 6 bases and J gave up 2 bases, with 5 bases separating them. Looked up from germline, CDR1 is SGHRS and CDR2 is YFSETQ. The CDR3 consists of 11 residues. The CDR3 region has the DNA TGCGCCAGCACCCAGAACTATGGCTACACCTTC. Its protein product is CASTQNYGYTF.

The genes are TRBV11-2 and TRBJ2-7, with D possibly being TRBD1 (5 bases). Germline loops: CDR1 SGHAT, CDR2 FQNNGV. Trimming took 6 bases from V and 3 from J, leaving 6 bases between them. This CDR3 comprises 11 residues. The CDR3 DNA follows: TGTGCCAGCAGGGGGCTCTACGAGCAGTACTTC. It translates to CASRGLYEQYF.

The gene calls are TRBV7-2 and TRBJ2-3; D is unresolved. V was cut by 2 bases and J by 2 bases, with 11 bases left in between. The CDR3 consists of 15 residues. Germline-derived CDR1 and CDR2 are SGHTA and FQGNSA. Written as DNA, the CDR3 is TGTGCCAGCAGCTTAAAGCGATTCCACACAGATACGCAGTATTTT. Protein product: CASSLKRFHTDTQYF.

Ten or more counts support this clonotype. This sequence joins TRBV5-1 and TRBJ1-2; D is possibly TRBD1 (5 bases). The V end was cut by 1 base, the J end by 6 bases, with 16 bases between. The CDR3 is made up of 15 amino acids. Looked up from germline, CDR1 is SGHRS and CDR2 is YFSETQ. The CDR3 sequence: CASSLLQGSVNGYTF. Written as DNA, the CDR3 is TGCGCCAGCAGCTTGTTGCAGGGATCAGTAAATGGCTACACCTTC.

This clonotype was picked up a small number of times. The chain combines TRBV2 with TRBJ2-1; 10 nucleotides match TRBD2. This CDR3 region has 14 residues. Germline-derived CDR1 and CDR2 are SNHLY and FYNNEI. V shed 8 bases and J 8 bases; nucleotides not matched to a gene: 9. The CDR3 spells CASVQSGGAYEQFF. In nucleotides, the CDR3 is TGTGCCAGCGTTCAGAGCGGGGGGGCCTATGAGCAGTTCTTC.

This clonotype has only a few counts. The chain's CDR3 is CASSSLTLNTEAFF. The CDR3 DNA sequence: TGTGCCAGCAGTTCCCTTACTTTGAACACTGAAGCTTTCTTT. This chain links TRBV12-3 or TRBV12-4 with TRBJ1-1, with unresolved D. V was shortened by 4 bases and J by 0 bases, with 9 bases between the two germline ends. CDR3 length: 14 amino acids.

This clonotype was seen a handful of times. The J gene is TRBJ1-6, the V gene TRBV20-1; D ambiguous. Germline-derived CDR1 and CDR2 are DFQATT and SNEGSKA (reference sequence). The length of the CDR3 is 15 residues. Trimming stripped 5 bases from V and 0 bases from J, with 11 bases between. CDR3 amino acids: CSAAVVSSYNSPLHF. CDR3 in DNA: TGCAGTGCTGCAGTGGTTAGCTCCTATAATTCACCCCTCCACTTT.

The V gene is TRBV5-6, the J gene TRBJ2-1; TRBD2 aligns across 7 bases. Germline values: CDR1 SGHDT, CDR2 YYEEEE. V trimming: 4 bases; J trimming: 8 bases; junction bases outside the gene matches: 12. The CDR3 loop spans 15 amino acids. The CDR3 spells CASSQGLGVGYEQFF. The CDR3 region has the DNA TGTGCCAGCAGCCAAGGACTAGGGGTGGGGTATGAGCAGTTCTTC.